The rows below give T cell receptor beta chains drawn from one sample of a study of regulatory T cells in long-lasting Graves disease. One entry per CDR3 protein, called by TCRdb with MiXCR from the multiplex PCR reads. The repertoire consists of 500,000 or so distinct CDR3 sequences, with around 15% occurring once and the leading ten covering 9% to 15%. Separately, the same data were catalogued under a study of T cells in Graves' hyperthyroidism and ophthalmopathy.

The starting material was peripheral blood mononuclear cells (PBMCs), obtained at new diagnosis, from a patient treated with antithyroid drugs. The receptors here all came from a middle-aged man with Graves disease. The CDR3 runs from the conserved cysteine through the conserved F or W. Each record gives: CDR3 length, V gene, D gene, J gene, clone size, CDR3 DNA, CDR3 protein. D genes are given only for firm matches. Only some rows state a clone size, as once, few, many or a class for expanded clones.

19	TRBV12-5	.	TRBJ2-4	many	TGTGCTAGTGGTCCCGCGAGGGAGAGGGACCCAGAGGCCAAAAACATTCAGTACTTC	CASGPARERDPEAKNIQYF
16	TRBV20-1	.	TRBJ1-2	many	TGCAGTGCTATACCGCCGGCTCGAGAGGCAATCTATGGCTACACCTTC	CSAIPPAREAIYGYTF
14	TRBV12-5	TRBD2	TRBJ2-1	.	TGTGCTAGTGGTCTCGGGGGGGGGGTAAATGAGCAGTTCTTC	CASGLGGGVNEQFF
14	TRBV30	TRBD1	TRBJ2-7	.	TGTGCCTGGAGTTCAGGGACAGCCTCCTACGAGCAGTACTTC	CAWSSGTASYEQYF
14	TRBV4-2	.	TRBJ1-4	.	TGTGCCAGCAGCCAAGGGGGGACTAATGAAAAACTGTTTTTT	CASSQGGTNEKLFF
13	TRBV20-1	.	TRBJ2-5	many	TGCAGTGCTCTGATATCGGGTCAAGAGACCCAGTACTTC	CSALISGQETQYF
12	TRBV10-3	.	TRBJ2-3	.	TGTGCCATCAGTGATCACGGGGATACGCAGTATTTT	CAISDHGDTQYF
15	TRBV30	.	TRBJ1-5	many	TGTGCCTGGAGTGCGGTGGGGGCAAGCAATCAGCCCCAGCATTTT	CAWSAVGASNQPQHF
15	TRBV7-8	.	TRBJ1-5	.	TGTGTCAGCAGCTTAGCGCTCGGGATGGGACAGCCCCAGCATTTT	CVSSLALGMGQPQHF
18	TRBV12-3/TRBV12-4	TRBD1	TRBJ1-5	many	TGTGCCAGCAGTTTGGAGGGGGCCTCTTCACTTAGCAATCAGCCCCAGCATTTT	CASSLEGASSLSNQPQHF
13	TRBV18	.	TRBJ1-2	many	TGTGCCAGCTCACCATCCGCGAACTATGGCTACACCTTC	CASSPSANYGYTF
13	TRBV12-3/TRBV12-4	.	TRBJ2-3	many	TGTGCCAGCAGTTCCACGGGGGAAGGTACGCAGTATTTT	CASSSTGEGTQYF
16	TRBV11-2	TRBD1	TRBJ2-3	many	TGTGCCAGCAGTCAAATACTAGGGGGCGTGACAGATACGCAGTATTTT	CASSQILGGVTDTQYF
13	TRBV2	TRBD1	TRBJ2-1	many	TGTGCCAGCAGAGGACAGGGTTCCAATGAGCAGTTCTTC	CASRGQGSNEQFF
12	TRBV12-3/TRBV12-4	.	TRBJ2-7	many	TGTGCCAGTCAGGGTCTCGCCTACGAGCAGTACTTC	CASQGLAYEQYF
12	TRBV11-2	TRBD1	TRBJ1-1	many	TGTGCCAGCAGCCGACAGGGCTTCGAAGCTTTCTTT	CASSRQGFEAFF
14	TRBV2	TRBD2	TRBJ2-2	.	TGTGCCACTGGGACTAGCGGGAGGGCCGGGGAGCTGTTTTTT	CATGTSGRAGELFF
16	TRBV7-2	.	TRBJ1-3	.	TGTGCCAGCAGCTTAGTTTTAACAAGCTCTGGAAACACCATATATTTT	CASSLVLTSSGNTIYF
15	TRBV2	TRBD2	TRBJ2-1	many	TGTGCCAGCACCGAAGGCCCTAGCGGATACAATGAGCAGTTCTTC	CASTEGPSGYNEQFF
12	TRBV12-3/TRBV12-4	TRBD1	TRBJ2-2	.	TGTGCCAGCAGCCTGACAGGGGAGGAGCTGTTTTTT	CASSLTGEELFF
18	TRBV19	.	TRBJ2-2	.	TGTGCCAGTAGTCCCCATCGGGACACTACTTTGAACACCGGGGAGCTGTTTTTT	CASSPHRDTTLNTGELFF
13	TRBV3-1	TRBD1	TRBJ1-1	.	TGTGCCAGCAGCCAGACAGGGTTCGCTGAAGCTTTCTTT	CASSQTGFAEAFF
14	TRBV28	TRBD2	TRBJ2-7	many	TGTGCCAGCAGCGGTAGCGGGATTTCCTACGAGCAGTACTTC	CASSGSGISYEQYF
13	TRBV24-1	TRBD2	TRBJ2-1	.	TGTGCCACCAGTGATTGGACTAGTGATGAGCAGTTCTTC	CATSDWTSDEQFF
17	TRBV28	TRBD2	TRBJ2-3	many	TGTGCCAGCACCGACGATCCCCCTAGCGGAGGATCAGATACGCAGTATTTT	CASTDDPPSGGSDTQYF
14	TRBV12-3/TRBV12-4	TRBD1	TRBJ1-2	many	TGTGCCAGCAGTTTAGGTGTAGGGGGCTTTGGCTACACCTTC	CASSLGVGGFGYTF
16	TRBV2	TRBD1	TRBJ2-1	.	TGTGCCAGCAGGCCCGAGGGGGACAGGCCCACTAGGGAGCAGTTCTTC	CASRPEGDRPTREQFF
14	TRBV5-1	.	TRBJ1-2	few	TGTGCCAGCAGCTTGAACAACAGGGAGGCTGGCTACACCTTC	CASSLNNREAGYTF
13	TRBV5-4	TRBD1	TRBJ1-2	.	TGTGCCAGCAGCGCCGACAGGGAACTTGGCTACACCTTC	CASSADRELGYTF
15	TRBV7-9	TRBD1	TRBJ2-3	many	TGTGCCAGCAGCTCCGGACAGGGCCGCACAGATACGCAGTATTTT	CASSSGQGRTDTQYF
17	TRBV28	.	TRBJ2-6	.	TGTGCCAGCACTGGGCGAGTACCTATATCTGGGGCCAACGTCCTGACTTTC	CASTGRVPISGANVLTF